This section outlines one T cell receptor beta chain sequence together with its context. The V gene lost 1 base and the J gene lost 7 bases, with 13 bases spanning the gap. This CDR3 is built from 14 residues. Per germline, CDR1 LNHNV and CDR2 YYDKDF (reference sequence). The entry originates in a study of OX40 agonist ivuxolimab in advanced cancers. Study-wide background: A diagnosis of hepatocellular carcinoma, melanoma, renal cell or head and neck cancer was present in dose-escalation patients.

TCRdb's table, derived via immunoSEQ multiplex PCR, lists solely in-frame clones and lacks some. This repertoire shows roughly 48,000 clones, 75% to 85% found once; its top ten account for 1.2%. The chain uses TRBV15 and TRBJ2-5, with TRBD1 as a possible D gene (7 bases). The TCR was taken from an adult with an advanced solid tumor such as melanoma, head and neck, liver or kidney cancer. Sequences were derived from CD4+ or CD8+ T cells sorted from blood, sampled in a trial of the OX40 agonist ivuxolimab. The CDR3: CATSRGQGGVTQYF. The CDR3 region has the DNA TGTGCCACCAGCAGAGGACAGGGAGGTGTGACCCAGTACTTC.